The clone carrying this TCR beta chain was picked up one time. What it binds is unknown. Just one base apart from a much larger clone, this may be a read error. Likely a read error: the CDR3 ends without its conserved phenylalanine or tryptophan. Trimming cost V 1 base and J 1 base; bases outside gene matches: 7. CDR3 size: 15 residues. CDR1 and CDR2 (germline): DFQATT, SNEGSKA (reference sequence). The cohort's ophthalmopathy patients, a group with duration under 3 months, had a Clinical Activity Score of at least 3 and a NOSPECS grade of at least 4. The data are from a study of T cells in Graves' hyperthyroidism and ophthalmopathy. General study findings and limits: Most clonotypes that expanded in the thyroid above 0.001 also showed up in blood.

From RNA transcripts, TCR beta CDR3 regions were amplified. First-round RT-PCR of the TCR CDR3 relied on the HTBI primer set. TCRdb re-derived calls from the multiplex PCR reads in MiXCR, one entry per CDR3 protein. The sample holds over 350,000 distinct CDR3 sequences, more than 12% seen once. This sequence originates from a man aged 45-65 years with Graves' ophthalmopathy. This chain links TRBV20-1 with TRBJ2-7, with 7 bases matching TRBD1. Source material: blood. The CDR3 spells CSARVAQGLSYEQYL. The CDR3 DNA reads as TGCAGTGCTAGAGTCGCACAGGGGTTGTCCTACGAGCAGTACCTC.